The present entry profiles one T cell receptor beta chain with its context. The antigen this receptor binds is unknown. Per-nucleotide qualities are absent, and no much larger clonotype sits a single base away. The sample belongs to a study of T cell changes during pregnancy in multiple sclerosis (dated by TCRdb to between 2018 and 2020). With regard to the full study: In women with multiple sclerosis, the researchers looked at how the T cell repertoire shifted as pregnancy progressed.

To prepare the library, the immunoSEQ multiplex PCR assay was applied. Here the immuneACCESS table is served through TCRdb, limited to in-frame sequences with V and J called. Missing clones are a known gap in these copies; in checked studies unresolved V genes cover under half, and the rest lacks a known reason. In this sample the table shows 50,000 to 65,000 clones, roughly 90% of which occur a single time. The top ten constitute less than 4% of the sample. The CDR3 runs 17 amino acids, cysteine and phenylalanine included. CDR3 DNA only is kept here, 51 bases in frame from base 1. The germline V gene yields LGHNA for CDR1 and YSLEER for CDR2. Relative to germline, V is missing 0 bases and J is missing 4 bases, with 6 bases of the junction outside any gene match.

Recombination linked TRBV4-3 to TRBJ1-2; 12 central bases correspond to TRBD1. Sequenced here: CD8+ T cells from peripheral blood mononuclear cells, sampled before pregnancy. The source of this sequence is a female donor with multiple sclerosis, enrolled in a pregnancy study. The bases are TGCGCCAGCAGCCAAGATCGGGGACAGGGGGCCGGCTATGGCTACACCTTC. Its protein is CASSQDRGQGAGYGYTF.